This T cell receptor (beta chain) originates from a study of blood T cell repertoires in COVID-19. Study at large: Samples of COVID-19 (acute and convalescent) were obtained from the United States, Italy and Spain.

This clone was seen a few times. V was pared by 1 base and J by 5 bases, with 12 bases between. The CDR3 is 14 residues long. CDR1 and CDR2 (germline): SNHLY, FYNNEI. In the original analysis: Cell counts per sample came from amplifying reference gene primers. Assay: immunoSEQ multiplex PCR; the TCRdb copy retains only in-frame clones and omits some. The DNA gave D and trimming, while V, J and clone size come from that table. The sample lists some 190,000 clones; more than 75% were seen once. The sample consisted of peripheral blood. The rearrangement uses TRBV2 and TRBJ2-7; D not resolved. The receptor comes from a woman in her 50s with active or convalescent COVID-19. The CDR3 DNA is TGTGCCAGCAGTGAAGGTCAGAAGATCCACGAGCAGTACTTC. This codes for CASSEGQKIHEQYF.